This T cell receptor (beta chain) originates from a study of T-cell reconstitution after alpha-beta-depleted transplantation in children. Regarding the study as a whole: After one year, T-cell counts and TCRbeta diversity mostly came from new T cells. At around two months after transplant, the alpha-beta T cells were reportedly derived from several hundred expanded clones that came from non-depleted graft cells. Where some patients showed high TCRbeta diversity at day 60, it came from recipient T cells and thymic progenitors that had survived.

CDR1 is SGHVS and CDR2 is FQNEAQ in the germline V gene. This CDR3 contains 15 residues. Trimming cost V 3 bases and J 4 bases; bases outside gene matches: 2. There are many counts of this clonotype. The antigen remains unidentified. The TCRbeta library was prepared with unique molecular identifiers. TCRdb re-called the PCR reads through MiXCR, storing one row per CDR3 protein. The sample records around 700,000 distinct CDR3 sequences, about an eighth being singletons. The sequencing used PBMCs, collected before TCRalphabeta/CD19-depleted stem cell transplant. The J gene is TRBJ2-3, the V gene TRBV7-8, with TRBD2 matching 12 bases. The source is a girl under 10 years old with congenital amegakaryocytic thrombocytopenia, due to receive a stem cell transplant. Here the CDR3 reads CASSLRTSGADTQYF. The CDR3 DNA follows: TGTGCCAGCAGCTTGAGGACTAGCGGGGCAGATACGCAGTATTTT.